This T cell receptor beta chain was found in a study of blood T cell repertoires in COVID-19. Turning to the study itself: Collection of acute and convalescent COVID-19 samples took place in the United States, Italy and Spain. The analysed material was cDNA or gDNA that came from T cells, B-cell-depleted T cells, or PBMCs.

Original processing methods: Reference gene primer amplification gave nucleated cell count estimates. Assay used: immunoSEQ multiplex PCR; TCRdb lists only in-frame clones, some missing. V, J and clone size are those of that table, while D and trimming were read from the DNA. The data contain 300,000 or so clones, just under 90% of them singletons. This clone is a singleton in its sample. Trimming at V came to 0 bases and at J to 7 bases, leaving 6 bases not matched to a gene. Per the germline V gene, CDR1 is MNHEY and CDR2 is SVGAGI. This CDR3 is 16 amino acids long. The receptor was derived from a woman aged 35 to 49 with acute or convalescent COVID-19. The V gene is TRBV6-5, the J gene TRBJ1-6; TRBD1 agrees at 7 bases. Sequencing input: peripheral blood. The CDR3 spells CASSYSKQGLNSPLHF. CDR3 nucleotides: TGTGCCAGCAGTTACTCCAAACAGGGGCTGAATTCACCCCTCCACTTT.